This TCR beta chain was captured by sequencing in a study of cytomegalovirus exposure and HLA in healthy donors. A remark on this clone: Its antigen is unknown.

This CDR3 is built from 13 residues. Germline V gives CDR1 SGHKS, CDR2 YYEKEE (reference sequence). The V gene lost 4 bases and the J gene lost 5 bases, with 9 bases spanning the gap. The PCR was carried out with 60 Vbeta primers and 13 Jbeta primers. Assay used: immunoSEQ multiplex PCR; TCRdb lists only in-frame clones, some missing. This sample's clone table lists fewer than 110,000 clones. Whole-study results and caveats: Upon later analysis, TCR association rates were observed to vary by HLA locus, being highest for DRB1 and lowest for HLA-C. In vitro data verified a few CMV-associated chains as specific for CMV antigens. Later analysis identified a missense DCLRE1C variant that was linked to TCR beta V- and J-gene trimming.

The donors, nominally healthy at sampling, likely had unrecorded immune exposures. The sequencing input was PBMCs. This clonotype was obtained from a man aged 40-50 years in good health and CMV-seronegative. The genes are TRBV5-5 and TRBJ1-4; tentatively, D is TRBD1 (6 bases). As DNA, the CDR3 is TGTGCCAGCAGCCGAGACAGGAATGAAAAACTGTTTTTT. Translated, it gives CASSRDRNEKLFF.